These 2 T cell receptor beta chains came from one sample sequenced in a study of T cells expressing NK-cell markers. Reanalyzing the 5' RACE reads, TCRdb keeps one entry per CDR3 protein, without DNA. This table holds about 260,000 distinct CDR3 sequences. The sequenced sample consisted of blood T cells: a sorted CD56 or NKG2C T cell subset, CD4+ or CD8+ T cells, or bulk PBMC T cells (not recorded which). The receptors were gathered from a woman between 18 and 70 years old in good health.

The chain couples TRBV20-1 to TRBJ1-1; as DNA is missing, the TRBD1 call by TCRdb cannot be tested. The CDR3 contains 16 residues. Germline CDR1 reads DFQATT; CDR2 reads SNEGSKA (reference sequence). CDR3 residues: CSARDPRQGMYTEAFF.

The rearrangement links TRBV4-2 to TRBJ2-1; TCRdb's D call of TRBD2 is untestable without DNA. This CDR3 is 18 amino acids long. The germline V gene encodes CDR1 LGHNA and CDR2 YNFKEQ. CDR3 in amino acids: CASSQDPGLAGGYNEQFF.